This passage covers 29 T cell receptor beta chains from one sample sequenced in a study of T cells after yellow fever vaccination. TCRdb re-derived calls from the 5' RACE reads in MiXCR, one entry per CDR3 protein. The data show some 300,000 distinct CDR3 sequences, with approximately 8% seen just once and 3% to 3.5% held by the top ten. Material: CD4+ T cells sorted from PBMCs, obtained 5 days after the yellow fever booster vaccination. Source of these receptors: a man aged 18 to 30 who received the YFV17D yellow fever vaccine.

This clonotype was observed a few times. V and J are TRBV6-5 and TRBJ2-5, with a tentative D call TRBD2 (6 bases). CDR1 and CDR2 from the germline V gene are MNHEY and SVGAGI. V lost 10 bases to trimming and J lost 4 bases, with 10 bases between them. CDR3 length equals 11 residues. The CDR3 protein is CATQEGETQYF. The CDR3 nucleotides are TGTGCCACCCAGGAGGGAGAGACCCAGTACTTC.

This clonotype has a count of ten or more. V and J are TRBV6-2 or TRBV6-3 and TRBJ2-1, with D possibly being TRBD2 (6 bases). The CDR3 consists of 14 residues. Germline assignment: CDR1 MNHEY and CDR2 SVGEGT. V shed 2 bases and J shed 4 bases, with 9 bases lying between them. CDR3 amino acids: CASSYGRNYNEQFF. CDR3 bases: TGTGCCAGCAGTTACGGGAGGAATTACAATGAGCAGTTCTTC.

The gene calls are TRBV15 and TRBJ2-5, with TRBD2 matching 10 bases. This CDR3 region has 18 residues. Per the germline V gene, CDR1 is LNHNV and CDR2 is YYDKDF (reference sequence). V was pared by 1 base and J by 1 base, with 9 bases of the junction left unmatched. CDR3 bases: TGTGCCACCAGCAGAGGGCTAGCGGGGGCCTCGGGCCAAGAGACCCAGTACTTC. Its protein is CATSRGLAGASGQETQYF.

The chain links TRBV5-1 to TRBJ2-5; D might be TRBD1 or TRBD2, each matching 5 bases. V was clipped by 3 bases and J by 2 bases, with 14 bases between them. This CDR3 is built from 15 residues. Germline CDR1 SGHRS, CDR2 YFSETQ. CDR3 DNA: TGCGCCAGCAGCTCCCTCATGGGGGAGCAAGAGACCCAGTACTTC. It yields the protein CASSSLMGEQETQYF.

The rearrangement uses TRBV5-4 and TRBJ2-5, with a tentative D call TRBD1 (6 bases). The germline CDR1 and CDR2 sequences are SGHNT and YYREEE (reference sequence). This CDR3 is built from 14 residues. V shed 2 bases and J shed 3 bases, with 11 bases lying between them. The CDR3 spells CASSFTGTEETQYF. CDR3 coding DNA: TGTGCCAGCAGCTTCACAGGGACGGAAGAGACCCAGTACTTC.

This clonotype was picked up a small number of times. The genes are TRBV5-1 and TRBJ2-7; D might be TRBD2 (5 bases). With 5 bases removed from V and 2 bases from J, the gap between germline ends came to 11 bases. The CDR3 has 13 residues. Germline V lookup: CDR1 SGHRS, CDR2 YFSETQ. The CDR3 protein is CASSNSGTYEQYF. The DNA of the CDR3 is TGCGCCAGCAGTAATTCGGGGACCTACGAGCAGTACTTC.

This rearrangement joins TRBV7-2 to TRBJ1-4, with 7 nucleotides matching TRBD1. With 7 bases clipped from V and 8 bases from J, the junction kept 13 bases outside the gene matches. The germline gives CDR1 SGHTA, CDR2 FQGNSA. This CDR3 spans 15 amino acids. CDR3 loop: CASTLRQGPEEKLFF. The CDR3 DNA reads TGTGCCAGCACCCTCCGACAGGGCCCGGAGGAAAAACTGTTTTTT.

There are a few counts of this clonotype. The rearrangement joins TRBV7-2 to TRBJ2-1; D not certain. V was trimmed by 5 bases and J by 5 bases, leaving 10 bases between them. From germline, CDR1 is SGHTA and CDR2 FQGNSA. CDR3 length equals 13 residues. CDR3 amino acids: CASSAFYNNEQFF. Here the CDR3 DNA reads TGTGCCAGCAGCGCCTTCTACAACAATGAGCAGTTCTTC.

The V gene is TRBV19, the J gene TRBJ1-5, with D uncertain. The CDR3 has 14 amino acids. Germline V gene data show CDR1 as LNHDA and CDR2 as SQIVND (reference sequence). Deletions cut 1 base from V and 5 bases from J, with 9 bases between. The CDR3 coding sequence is TGTGCCAGTAGTATAGTGACTGGAGATCAGCCCCAGCATTTT. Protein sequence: CASSIVTGDQPQHF. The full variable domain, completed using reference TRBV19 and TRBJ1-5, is DGGITQSPKYLFRKEGQNVTLSCEQNLNHDAMYWYRQDPGQGLRLIYYSQIVNDFQKGDIAEGYSVSREKKESFPLTVTSAQKNPTAFYLCASSIVTGDQPQHFGDGTRLSIL.

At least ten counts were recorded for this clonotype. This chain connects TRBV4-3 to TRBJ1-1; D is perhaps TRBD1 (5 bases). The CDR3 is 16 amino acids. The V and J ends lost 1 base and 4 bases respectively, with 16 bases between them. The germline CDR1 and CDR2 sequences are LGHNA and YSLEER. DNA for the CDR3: TGCGCCAGCAGCCAAGTGTTGGGGGGAAGCGGCACTGAAGCTTTCTTT. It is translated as CASSQVLGGSGTEAFF.

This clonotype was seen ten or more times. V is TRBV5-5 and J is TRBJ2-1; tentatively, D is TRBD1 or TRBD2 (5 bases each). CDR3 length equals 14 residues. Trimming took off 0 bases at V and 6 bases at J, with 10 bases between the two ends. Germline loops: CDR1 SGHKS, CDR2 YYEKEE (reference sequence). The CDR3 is CASSLGGRPNEQFF. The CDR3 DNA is TGTGCCAGCAGCTTGGGGGGACGGCCCAATGAGCAGTTCTTC.

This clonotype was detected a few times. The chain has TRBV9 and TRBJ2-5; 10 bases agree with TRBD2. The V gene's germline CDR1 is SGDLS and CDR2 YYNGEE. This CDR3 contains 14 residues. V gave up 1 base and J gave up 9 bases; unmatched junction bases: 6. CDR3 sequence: CASSVTSGGAAQYF. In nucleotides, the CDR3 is TGTGCCAGCAGCGTAACAAGCGGGGGGGCAGCCCAGTACTTC.

CDR3 region: CSARSTGTGGSYGYTF. CDR3 sequence (DNA): TGCAGTGCTAGGTCGACAGGGACGGGGGGTTCCTATGGCTACACCTTC. The V and J genes are TRBV20-1 and TRBJ1-2, with 7 bases that match TRBD1. CDR1 is DFQATT and CDR2 is SNEGSKA in the germline V gene (reference sequence). V shed 3 bases and J 4 bases; nucleotides not matched to a gene: 14. The CDR3 is 16 amino acids.

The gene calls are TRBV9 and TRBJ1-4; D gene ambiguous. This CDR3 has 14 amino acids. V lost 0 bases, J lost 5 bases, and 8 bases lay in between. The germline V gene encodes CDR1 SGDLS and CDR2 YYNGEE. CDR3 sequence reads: CASSVGTKNEKLFF. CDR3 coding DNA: TGTGCCAGCAGCGTAGGCACGAAAAATGAAAAACTGTTTTTT.

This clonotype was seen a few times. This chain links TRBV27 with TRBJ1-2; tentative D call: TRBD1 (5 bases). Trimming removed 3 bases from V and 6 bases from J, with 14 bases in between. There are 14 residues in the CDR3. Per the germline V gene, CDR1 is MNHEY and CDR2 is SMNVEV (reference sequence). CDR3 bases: TGTGCCAGCAGTTTCTTAGGGGCGTCCGATGGCTACACCTTC. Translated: CASSFLGASDGYTF.

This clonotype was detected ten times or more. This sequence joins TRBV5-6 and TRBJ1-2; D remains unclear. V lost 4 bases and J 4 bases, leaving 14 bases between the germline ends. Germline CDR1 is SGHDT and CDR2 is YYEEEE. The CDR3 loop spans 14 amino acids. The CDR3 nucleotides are TGTGCCAGCAGCCTCCCTGGTTTTGTCTATGGCTACACCTTC. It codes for CASSLPGFVYGYTF.

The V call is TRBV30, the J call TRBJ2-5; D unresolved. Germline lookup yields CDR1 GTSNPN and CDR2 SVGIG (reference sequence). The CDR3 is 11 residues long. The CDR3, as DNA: TGTGCTTTGGCGGCCCAAGAGACCCAGTACTTC. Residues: CALAAQETQYF.

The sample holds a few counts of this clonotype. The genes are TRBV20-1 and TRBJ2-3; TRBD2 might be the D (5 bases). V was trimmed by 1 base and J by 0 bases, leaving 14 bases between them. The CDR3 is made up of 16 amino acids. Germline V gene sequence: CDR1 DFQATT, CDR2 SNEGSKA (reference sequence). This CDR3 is CSARGTPRGSTDTQYF. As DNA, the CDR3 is TGCAGTGCTAGAGGCACCCCCCGGGGTAGCACAGATACGCAGTATTTT.

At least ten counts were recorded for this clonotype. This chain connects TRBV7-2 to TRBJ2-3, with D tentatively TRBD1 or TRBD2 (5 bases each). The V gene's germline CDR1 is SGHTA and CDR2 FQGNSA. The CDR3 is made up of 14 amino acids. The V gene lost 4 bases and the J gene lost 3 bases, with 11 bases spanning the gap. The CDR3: CASSYGTATDTQYF. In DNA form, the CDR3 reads TGTGCCAGCAGCTACGGGACCGCGACAGATACGCAGTATTTT.

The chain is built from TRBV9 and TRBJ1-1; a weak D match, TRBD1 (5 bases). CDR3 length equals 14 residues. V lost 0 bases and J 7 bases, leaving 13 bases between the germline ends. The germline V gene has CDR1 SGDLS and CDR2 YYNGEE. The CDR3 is CASSVVGEYGEAFF. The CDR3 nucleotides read TGTGCCAGCAGCGTAGTAGGGGAATATGGTGAAGCTTTCTTT.

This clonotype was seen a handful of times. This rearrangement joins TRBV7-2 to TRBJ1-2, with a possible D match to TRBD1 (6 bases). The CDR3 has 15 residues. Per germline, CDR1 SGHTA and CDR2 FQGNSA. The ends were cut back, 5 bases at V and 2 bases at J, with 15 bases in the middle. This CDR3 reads CASSPIRGGNYGYTF. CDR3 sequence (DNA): TGTGCCAGCAGCCCTATCAGGGGAGGAAACTATGGCTACACCTTC. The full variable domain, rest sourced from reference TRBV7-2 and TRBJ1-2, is GAGVSQSPSNKVTEKGKDVELRCDPISGHTALYWYRQSLGQGLEFLIYFQGNSAPDKSGLPSDRFSAERTGGSVSTLTIQRTQQEDSAVYLCASSPIRGGNYGYTFGSGTRLTVV.

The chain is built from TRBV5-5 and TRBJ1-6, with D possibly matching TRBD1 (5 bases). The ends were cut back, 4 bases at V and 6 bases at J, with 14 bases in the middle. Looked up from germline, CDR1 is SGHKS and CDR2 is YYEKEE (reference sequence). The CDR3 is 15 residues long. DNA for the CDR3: TGTGCCAGCAGCCCGGGGGGGGTTCTTAATTCACCCCTCCACTTT. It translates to CASSPGGVLNSPLHF.

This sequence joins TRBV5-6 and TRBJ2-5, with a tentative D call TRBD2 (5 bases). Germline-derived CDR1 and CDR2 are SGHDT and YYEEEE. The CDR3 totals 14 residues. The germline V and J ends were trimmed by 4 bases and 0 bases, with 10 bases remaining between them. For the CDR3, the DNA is TGTGCCAGCAGCCCCGGGATCTACCAAGAGACCCAGTACTTC. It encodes CASSPGIYQETQYF.

In DNA, the CDR3 is TGTGCCAGCAGTTTGGATAAGGGAACCTATGGCTACACCTTC. Protein product: CASSLDKGTYGYTF. The chain has TRBV7-2 and TRBJ1-2; D ambiguous. The CDR3 is 14 amino acids. Trimming pared 6 bases from V and 4 bases from J, leaving 15 bases between. CDR1 and CDR2 (germline): SGHTA, FQGNSA.

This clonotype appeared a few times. The CDR3 region has the DNA TGTGCCAGCAGCCAGACAGGGGGCAAAGAGACCCAGTACTTC. This translates into CASSQTGGKETQYF. The genes are TRBV5-8 and TRBJ2-5, with 10 bases fitting TRBD1. This CDR3 contains 14 residues. Germline V gene sequence: CDR1 SGHTS, CDR2 YDEGEE. V was pared by 4 bases and J by 3 bases, with 3 bases of the junction left unmatched.

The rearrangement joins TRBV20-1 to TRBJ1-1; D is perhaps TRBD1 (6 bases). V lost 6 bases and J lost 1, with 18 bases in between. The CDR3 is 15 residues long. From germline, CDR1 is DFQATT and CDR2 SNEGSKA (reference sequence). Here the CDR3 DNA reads TGCAGTGCAGGGGGGCGGGGAAGAGGGAACACTGAAGCTTTCTTT. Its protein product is CSAGGRGRGNTEAFF.

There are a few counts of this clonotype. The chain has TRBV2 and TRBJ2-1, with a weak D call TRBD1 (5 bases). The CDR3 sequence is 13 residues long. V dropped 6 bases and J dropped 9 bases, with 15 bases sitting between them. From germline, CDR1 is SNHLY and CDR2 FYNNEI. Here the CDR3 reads CASSGQGVGEQFF. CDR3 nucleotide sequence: TGTGCCAGCAGCGGCCAAGGGGTTGGTGAGCAGTTCTTC.

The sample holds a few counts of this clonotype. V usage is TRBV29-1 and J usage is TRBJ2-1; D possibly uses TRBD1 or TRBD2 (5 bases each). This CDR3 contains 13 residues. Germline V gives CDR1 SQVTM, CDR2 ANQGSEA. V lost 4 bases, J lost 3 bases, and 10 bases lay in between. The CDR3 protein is CSVAGTLYNEQFF. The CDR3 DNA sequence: TGCAGCGTTGCAGGGACCCTCTACAATGAGCAGTTCTTC.

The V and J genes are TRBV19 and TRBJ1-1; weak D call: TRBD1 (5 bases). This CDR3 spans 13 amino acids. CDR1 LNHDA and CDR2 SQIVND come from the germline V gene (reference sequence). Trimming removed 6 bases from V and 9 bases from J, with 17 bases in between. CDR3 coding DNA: TGTGCCAGTAGCCCGACGGGGACCCATAAAGCTTTCTTT. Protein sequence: CASSPTGTHKAFF.